These T cell receptor beta chains were read from a single sample in a study of cytomegalovirus exposure and HLA in healthy donors. Repertoires were generated with immunoSEQ multiplex PCR, while TCRdb's copy carries only in-frame clones and drops some. The data hold 120,000 or so clones, with 81% observed a single time. Sequencing was done on a sample of PBMCs. The receptors originated from a man aged 18 to 30 in good health and CMV-seronegative. CDR3s include the opening cysteine and the closing phenylalanine or tryptophan. A D gene is named only where the DNA matches it firmly. Only some rows state a clone size, as once, few, many or a class for expanded clones.

D	V	J	size	DNA	CDR3
-	TRBV9	TRBJ1-1	-	TGTGCCAGCAGCGTAGAGGGCAGGGTTGGTATGAACACTGAAGCTTTCTTT	CASSVEGRVGMNTEAFF
-	TRBV4-1	TRBJ2-3	-	TGCGCCAGCAGCCAGTTCCCTAGCACAGATACGCAGTATTTT	CASSQFPSTDTQYF
-	TRBV7-6	TRBJ2-1	-	TGTGCCAGCAGCTTAGTGGCGGGACCGCGAGATGAGCAGTTCTTC	CASSLVAGPRDEQFF
-	TRBV19	TRBJ2-5	-	TGTGCCAGTAGTATAGGATTTACCGGGTCCAACCAAGAGACCCAGTACTTC	CASSIGFTGSNQETQYF
-	TRBV4-1	TRBJ2-7	-	TGCGCCAGCGCTAGAAGTACCGATTACTACGAGCAGTACTTC	CASARSTDYYEQYF
TRBD1	TRBV5-6	TRBJ1-2	-	TGTGCCAGCAGCTCGGAAATAGGACAGGGACGGGGCTATGGCTACACCTTC	CASSSEIGQGRGYGYTF
-	TRBV7-8	TRBJ1-5	-	TGTGCCAGTAATAGGGGGGGGAATCAGCCCCAGCATTTT	CASNRGGNQPQHF
-	TRBV5-1	TRBJ1-1	-	TGCGCCAGCAGCTTGGGGGGAGGGAACACTGAAGCTTTCTTT	CASSLGGGNTEAFF
-	TRBV6-1	TRBJ1-2	-	TGTGCCAGCAGTGCGGGGGTTAAACTCTATGGCTACACCTTC	CASSAGVKLYGYTF
TRBD1	TRBV6-5	TRBJ2-7	-	TGTGCCAGCAGTTCGGACAGGGGGCGAAACTACGAGCAGTACTTC	CASSSDRGRNYEQYF
-	TRBV19	TRBJ1-1	-	TGTGCCAGTAGTATAGAGGGCAGCCTTGAAGCTTTCTTT	CASSIEGSLEAFF
-	TRBV7-8	TRBJ1-3	-	TGTGCCAGCAGCCCCCGGGGAGACGCTCTAATGGGAAACACCATATATTTT	CASSPRGDALMGNTIYF
TRBD1	TRBV11-2	TRBJ2-7	-	TGTGCCAGCAGCGCCCAACAGGGGCAGCTGGACGAGCAGTACTTC	CASSAQQGQLDEQYF
TRBD1	TRBV6-5	TRBJ1-4	-	TGTGCCAGCAGATTCACCGGGACAGGGGAGGAAAAACTGTTTTTT	CASRFTGTGEEKLFF
-	TRBV7-8	TRBJ2-1	-	TGTGCCAGCAGCCCCACTCGGGAGCAGTTCTTC	CASSPTREQFF
-	TRBV15	TRBJ1-4	-	TGTGCCACCAGCCCTCGGCAGCGTAATGAAAAACTGTTTTTT	CATSPRQRNEKLFF
-	TRBV10-2	TRBJ2-7	-	TGCGCCAGCAAAAGAAGCCAGGATAACTACGAGCAGTACTTC	CASKRSQDNYEQYF
TRBD2	TRBV5-6	TRBJ2-1	once	TGTGCCAGCAGCTATACCTCCGCGGGGGGGCCCTACAATGAGCAGTTCTTC	CASSYTSAGGPYNEQFF
-	TRBV7-7	TRBJ1-1	-	TGTGCCAGCAGCGTGCGTTTGAACACTGAAGCTTTCTTT	CASSVRLNTEAFF
-	TRBV11-3	TRBJ1-1	few	TGTGCCAGCAGCTTATTCGGGGTTAACACTGAAGCTTTCTTT	CASSLFGVNTEAFF
TRBD1	TRBV4-1	TRBJ1-4	-	TGCGCCAGCAGCCAAGCTCCGACAGGGTCGGATGAAAAACTGTTTTTT	CASSQAPTGSDEKLFF
TRBD2	TRBV27	TRBJ2-4	-	TGTGCCAGCAGTTCCCGGACTAGCGGGCTAGCCAAAAACATTCAGTACTTC	CASSSRTSGLAKNIQYF
TRBD1	TRBV7-9	TRBJ1-2	-	TGTGCCAGCAGCTTAGGCTCCGCAGGGGGAGGCTACACCTTC	CASSLGSAGGGYTF
TRBD1	TRBV2	TRBJ1-1	-	TGTGCCAGCGGAAAATCGACAGGGCCTGAAGCTTTCTTT	CASGKSTGPEAFF
-	TRBV10-3	TRBJ2-5	-	TGTGCCATCAGTGGGCTCCAAGAGACCCAGTACTTC	CAISGLQETQYF
TRBD1	TRBV6-5	TRBJ1-4	-	TGTGCCAGCAGTTACTCAAACAGGGGAAATGAAAAACTGTTTTTT	CASSYSNRGNEKLFF
TRBD2	TRBV7-8	TRBJ2-1	-	TGTGCCAGTTTCCGGGGGGGATTACGCAATGAGCAGTTCTTC	CASFRGGLRNEQFF
-	TRBV19	TRBJ1-1	-	TGTGCCAGTAGTACCCAGGTTTTTCACACTGAAGCTTTCTTT	CASSTQVFHTEAFF
TRBD1	TRBV7-8	TRBJ1-6	-	TGTGCCAGCAGCTTAGCGACAGGGCCTACAATTAATTCACCCCTCCACTTT	CASSLATGPTINSPLHF
-	TRBV15	TRBJ1-1	-	TGTGCCACCAGCAGAGACGCCAGTGCCTTGAACACTGAAGCTTTCTTT	CATSRDASALNTEAFF
TRBD1	TRBV6-6	TRBJ2-7	-	TGTGCCAGCAGGGGACAGGGGATCATCGACGAGCAGTACTTC	CASRGQGIIDEQYF
TRBD2	TRBV18	TRBJ2-1	-	TGTGCCAGCTCACGGACTAGCGGGGGGGGCTCCTACAATGAGCAGTTCTTC	CASSRTSGGGSYNEQFF
-	TRBV4-3	TRBJ2-2	-	TGCGCCAGCAGCCAAGATGGGCCGGTGCGAGGGGAGCTGTTTTTT	CASSQDGPVRGELFF
TRBD1	TRBV5-4	TRBJ1-4	-	TGTGCCAGCAGCTCGGGACAGGGGATGGGCGAAAAACTGTTTTTT	CASSSGQGMGEKLFF
-	TRBV2	TRBJ1-4	-	TGTGCCAGCAGTATCCAGGGCGCTAATGAAAAACTGTTTTTT	CASSIQGANEKLFF
-	TRBV15	TRBJ2-3	few	TGTGCCACCAGCAGAGATCGGGGGATTAACACAGATACGCAGTATTTT	CATSRDRGINTDTQYF
-	TRBV5-8	TRBJ1-2	-	TGTGCCAGCAGTTCCAACCGAGGGGGGGGTGGCTACACCTTC	CASSSNRGGGGYTF
-	TRBV6-5	TRBJ1-1	-	TGTGCCAGCAGTTTACAGATGAACACTGAAGCTTTCTTT	CASSLQMNTEAFF
-	TRBV29-1	TRBJ1-1	few	TGCAGCGTCCAACAGCGGGGGGGTACTGAAGCTTTCTTT	CSVQQRGGTEAFF
TRBD1	TRBV5-4	TRBJ2-2	-	TGTGCCAGCAGTAGGGACAGAATAAACACCGGGGAGCTGTTTTTT	CASSRDRINTGELFF
TRBD2	TRBV5-1	TRBJ2-5	-	TGCGCCAGCAGCCCGGCACTAGCGACCCAAGAGACCCAGTACTTC	CASSPALATQETQYF
TRBD1	TRBV9	TRBJ1-4	few	TGTGCCAGCAGCAAACAGGGGGCTGGAAATAATGAAAAACTGTTTTTT	CASSKQGAGNNEKLFF
-	TRBV7-9	TRBJ2-7	-	TGTGCCAGCAGCTTGACGGGCTACGAGCAGTACTTC	CASSLTGYEQYF
-	TRBV6-1	TRBJ2-5	-	TGTGCCAGCGGCCGGGTCGTCCAAGAGACCCAGTACTTC	CASGRVVQETQYF
-	TRBV6-1	TRBJ1-2	-	TGTGCCAGCAGGGCCGGGACTCTAAGGGGATACACCTTC	CASRAGTLRGYTF
TRBD1	TRBV10-3	TRBJ2-3	-	TGTGCCATCAGACAGGGGTCTGGCACAGATACGCAGTATTTT	CAIRQGSGTDTQYF
-	TRBV7-9	TRBJ2-2	-	TGTGCCAGCAGCCTCGCTCACAGCACCGGGGAGCTGTTTTTT	CASSLAHSTGELFF
-	TRBV4-3	TRBJ1-2	-	TGCGCCAGCAGCCAAGATCCTCAGACAGGTACCTATGGCTACACCTTC	CASSQDPQTGTYGYTF
TRBD2	TRBV7-6	TRBJ2-1	-	TGTGCCAGCAGCTTAGCAGGGGTAGCGGGGCCCCGTGGCCCTGAGCAGTTCTTC	CASSLAGVAGPRGPEQFF
TRBD2	TRBV5-4	TRBJ2-5	-	TGTGCCAGCAGCTCCGGGACTAGCGGTAGAACACAAGAGACCCAGTACTTC	CASSSGTSGRTQETQYF
TRBD1	TRBV2	TRBJ2-6	once	TGTGCCAGCAGTGAAACAGGGGCTGGGGCCAACGTCCTGACTTTC	CASSETGAGANVLTF